The rows below give T cell receptor beta chains drawn from one sample of a study of breast tumors, draining lymph nodes, adjacent tissues. TCRdb reanalysed the multiplex PCR reads using MiXCR and keeps one entry per CDR3 protein. In the table there are over 250,000 distinct CDR3 sequences, roughly 30% of which are singletons. Sequenced sample: axillary lymph node tissue. The receptors here all came from a female donor with breast cancer. Some clones in this sample may be carry-over from other donors' samples. Both conserved end residues are part of each CDR3.

CDR3	V	J
CASSYGRRSANTGELFF	TRBV6-2/TRBV6-3	TRBJ2-2
CASSLGQTNSPLHF	TRBV11-2	TRBJ1-6
CASTLAGDGAYNEQFF	TRBV5-1	TRBJ2-1
CASSEWQGSNQPQHF	TRBV10-2	TRBJ1-5
CSARDLLQAGYGYTF	TRBV20-1	TRBJ1-2
CASSLAGEVDTQYF	TRBV7-6	TRBJ2-3
CASSQDPSNEKLFF	TRBV14	TRBJ1-4
CAWTAYNEQFF	TRBV30	TRBJ2-1
CASRPSGQGYNEQFF	TRBV6-2/TRBV6-3	TRBJ2-1
CSASESGGGPGYTF	TRBV20-1	TRBJ1-2
CASSFGPPGGEQFF	TRBV11-3	TRBJ2-1
CASTAVGRATYEQYF	TRBV27	TRBJ2-7
CSARGLASVTQYF	TRBV29-1	TRBJ2-3
CSGGQTSDTQYF	TRBV29-1	TRBJ2-3
CASSQDDRGDADTQYF	TRBV4-3	TRBJ2-3
CASSLSEELTDTQYF	TRBV11-2	TRBJ2-3
CAISEGLARHNEQFF	TRBV10-3	TRBJ2-1
CASSTKDRNTEAFF	TRBV7-9	TRBJ1-1
CASSPDTQGDKAFF	TRBV12-3/TRBV12-4	TRBJ1-1
CASRGGDYNEQFF	TRBV19	TRBJ2-1
CASSLVGAWGASNQPQHF	TRBV12-3/TRBV12-4	TRBJ1-5
CASRDEGPEQYF	TRBV11-2	TRBJ2-7
CSAAISSGHEQFF	TRBV20-1	TRBJ2-1
CAWSVGLYSRGTVPTGELFF	TRBV30	TRBJ2-2
CASSFTGVQETQYF	TRBV12-3/TRBV12-4	TRBJ2-5
CASSLVRSGEKLFF	TRBV11-2	TRBJ1-4
CASSSRDREYETQYF	TRBV7-9	TRBJ2-5
CASSWGVGGELFF	TRBV5-8	TRBJ2-2
CASSPSQETQYF	TRBV12-3/TRBV12-4	TRBJ2-5
CAWSDRNKYNEQFF	TRBV30	TRBJ2-1
CASAETASSYNSPLHF	TRBV6-5	TRBJ1-6
CASSRVIGMGVETQYF	TRBV19	TRBJ2-5
CASSLTGGPGYEQFF	TRBV24-1	TRBJ2-1
CASSLSGVNTGELFF	TRBV7-9	TRBJ2-2
CSARLIPGTSGVYNEQFF	TRBV20-1	TRBJ2-1
CSARPQGVEETQYF	TRBV20-1	TRBJ2-5
CAISESVGYTF	TRBV10-3	TRBJ1-2
CASSPDRGRVNEQFF	TRBV5-4	TRBJ2-1
CASGRIPGLAEVDTQYF	TRBV25-1	TRBJ2-3
CANSIDRSSHNEQFF	TRBV19	TRBJ2-1
CSALGLAGGYEQYF	TRBV20-1	TRBJ2-7
CASSLQGGAVNEQFF	TRBV12-3/TRBV12-4	TRBJ2-1
CSARGLAELTDTQYF	TRBV20-1	TRBJ2-3
CASSLGGQGIGNTIYF	TRBV5-1	TRBJ1-3
CASSGTSGMYTGELFF	TRBV18	TRBJ2-2
CASSLNGPPETQYF	TRBV27	TRBJ2-5
CASRLAGGLQETQYF	TRBV2	TRBJ2-5
CASSLRPGPQETQYF	TRBV7-2	TRBJ2-5
CSVEVGTTYEQYF	TRBV29-1	TRBJ2-7
CASTRRLNTGELFF	TRBV6-4	TRBJ2-2
CASSLGGQYYEQYF	TRBV5-6	TRBJ2-7
CATSSSGSKGVPAGEQFF	TRBV24-1	TRBJ2-1
CATSDSRALSGGYTF	TRBV24-1	TRBJ1-2
CASSLDRASYYNSPLHF	TRBV7-3	TRBJ1-6
CAARADSGELFF	TRBV12-1	TRBJ2-2